The subject of this entry is one T cell receptor (beta chain). This record belongs to a study of control samples from healthy donors and cancer patients. Measured with immunoSEQ multiplex PCR; TCRdb has only the in-frame clones, and not every one. Of hundreds of thousands of clones listed, over 70% are singletons. The CDR3 has 15 amino acids. The V gene's germline CDR1 is SGHAT and CDR2 FQNNGV. With 5 bases removed from V and 3 bases from J, the gap between germline ends came to 14 bases. Input material: PBMCs. The receptor comes from a woman aged 55-70 years with lung cancer. The chain combines TRBV11-2 with TRBJ1-5; no definite D call. The CDR3 DNA is TGTGCCAGCAGCCGATCCCCGAAACTCAATCAGCCCCAGCATTTT. Translation: CASSRSPKLNQPQHF.